A single sample gave rise to the 32 T cell receptor beta chains below, sequenced in a study of technical replicates of blood from a few donors. The protocol was immunoSEQ multiplex PCR, while the TCRdb copy is restricted to in-frame clones and leaves out a portion. The table shows 80,000 to 95,000 clones, with approximately 95% occurring only once. The sample taken for sequencing was T cells isolated from PBMCs. All receptors come from a human donor in good health.

The J gene is TRBJ2-7, the V gene TRBV5-4, with 14 bases lining up with TRBD2. The CDR3 contains 17 residues. Losses at the gene ends were 2 bases for V and 2 bases for J; bases not matched to a gene: 6. In germline, CDR1 is SGHNT, CDR2 YYREEE (reference sequence). The CDR3 region has the DNA TGTGCCAGCAGCTTAGGGACTAGCGGGAGTACCGCCTACGAGCAGTACTTC. It codes for CASSLGTSGSTAYEQYF.

This clone was found once. The rearrangement uses TRBV5-6 and TRBJ1-2, with D possibly matching TRBD1 (5 bases). V shed 1 base and J shed 6 bases, with 13 bases lying between them. The CDR3 is made up of 14 amino acids. Germline V gene sequence: CDR1 SGHDT, CDR2 YYEEEE. CDR3 sequence reads: CASSLNIGADGYTF. The CDR3 region has the DNA TGTGCCAGCAGCTTGAACATTGGGGCTGATGGCTACACCTTC.

Turning to this clone: The junction departs from the called germline gene at one end, perhaps through a read error. The rearrangement links TRBV7-7 to TRBJ2-1, with TRBD2 matching over 8 bases. Germline V lookup: CDR1 SSHAT, CDR2 FNYEAQ (reference sequence). CDR3 length: 15 amino acids. CDR3: CASSSGGSSYNEQFF. CDR3 sequence (DNA): TGTGCTAGCAGTTCGGGGGGGAGCTCCTACAATGAGCAGTTCTTC.

The gene calls are TRBV6-1 and TRBJ1-2, with a tentative D call TRBD1 (6 bases). The V end was cut by 1 base, the J end by 3 bases, with 9 bases between. The germline CDR1 and CDR2 sequences are MNHNS and SASEGT. This CDR3 contains 14 residues. In DNA form, the CDR3 reads TGTGCCAGCAGTGAAGTGGGGACATACTATGGCTACACCTTC. The encoded protein is CASSEVGTYYGYTF.

This rearrangement joins TRBV6-6 to TRBJ2-2; D is perhaps TRBD1 (6 bases). Trimming took off 4 bases at V and 0 bases at J, with 12 bases between the two ends. This CDR3 has 16 amino acids. The germline V gene has CDR1 MNHNY and CDR2 SVGAGI (reference sequence). CDR3 residues: CASSFYRVANTGELFF. The CDR3 DNA sequence: TGTGCCAGCAGTTTTTACAGGGTCGCGAACACCGGGGAGCTGTTTTTT.

This clone was counted a single time. The rearrangement joins TRBV5-4 to TRBJ2-5; D perhaps matches TRBD1 (5 bases). In germline, CDR1 is SGHNT, CDR2 YYREEE (reference sequence). The CDR3 has 13 residues. V lost 2 bases and J 1 base, leaving 6 bases between the germline ends. This CDR3 is CASSFTGQETQYF. CDR3 DNA: TGTGCCAGCAGCTTCACAGGCCAAGAGACCCAGTACTTC.

DNA of the CDR3: TGTGCCAGCGCAATACAGGCCTACCAGCGGGGGAACTCCTACGAGCAGTACTTC. This gives the protein CASAIQAYQRGNSYEQYF. The chain recombines TRBV14 with TRBJ2-7; 8 bases fit TRBD2. Trimming cost V 8 bases and J 0 bases; bases outside gene matches: 18. CDR3 size: 18 residues. Germline lookup yields CDR1 SGHDN and CDR2 FVKESK. Full variable domain (rest looked up from reference TRBV14 and TRBJ2-7): EAGVTQFPSHSVIEKGQTVTLRCDPISGHDNLYWYRRVMGKEIKFLLHFVKESKQDESGMPNNRFLAERTGGTYSTLKVQPAELEDSGVYFCASAIQAYQRGNSYEQYFGPGTRLTVT.

The rearrangement uses TRBV11-2 and TRBJ2-1, with 10 bases aligning to TRBD1. Germline V gene sequence: CDR1 SGHAT, CDR2 FQNNGV. V lost 5 bases, J lost 9 bases, and 13 bases stayed unmatched. The length of the CDR3 is 16 residues. The CDR3 region has the DNA TGTGCCAGCAGCCTAGGGGTCCGACAGGGGGCGGTTGAGCAGTTCTTC. Its protein product is CASSLGVRQGAVEQFF.

V gene TRBV28 combines with J gene TRBJ2-3; 7 nucleotides line up with TRBD1. Germline-derived CDR1 and CDR2 are MDHEN and SYDVKM. V dropped 2 bases and J dropped 2; count of bases not matched to a gene: 4. There are 15 residues in the CDR3. CDR3 residues: CASSLGTGVTDTQYF. CDR3 DNA sequence: TGTGCCAGCAGTTTAGGAACAGGGGTCACAGATACGCAGTATTTT.

V is TRBV28 and J is TRBJ2-7; 7 bases are a match to TRBD2. Germline V gene lookup returns CDR1 MDHEN and CDR2 SYDVKM. Losses at the gene ends were 7 bases for V and 0 bases for J; bases not matched to a gene: 9. The CDR3 runs 15 residues. CDR3 sequence: CASTAAGGSSYEQYF. The CDR3 DNA reads as TGTGCCAGCACCGCGGCGGGCGGGAGCTCCTACGAGCAGTACTTC.

The chain combines TRBV28 with TRBJ1-1, with unresolved D. The V end was cut by 2 bases, the J end by 1 base, with 11 bases between. Germline V CDR1 and CDR2: MDHEN, SYDVKM. The CDR3 consists of 15 residues. CDR3 in DNA: TGTGCCAGCAGTTTAATCCCGGGGAGGAACACTGAAGCTTTCTTT. This translates into CASSLIPGRNTEAFF.

V and J are TRBV4-2 and TRBJ1-4, with 7 bases identical to TRBD1. CDR3 length: 16 amino acids. Germline V gene data show CDR1 as LGHNA and CDR2 as YNFKEQ. V dropped 0 bases and J dropped 0; count of bases not matched to a gene: 1. The CDR3 protein is CASSQEQGPTNEKLFF. CDR3 DNA: TGTGCCAGCAGCCAAGAACAGGGGCCAACTAATGAAAAACTGTTTTTT.

The chain joins TRBV7-9 to TRBJ2-3, with TRBD2 matching 8 bases. Per germline, CDR1 SEHNR and CDR2 FQNEAQ (reference sequence). J was trimmed by 5 bases and V by 3 bases; bases with no gene match: 1. The CDR3 runs 13 residues. Written as DNA, the CDR3 is TGTGCCAGCAGCTTCGGGGGGGTAGATACGCAGTATTTT. The encoded protein is CASSFGGVDTQYF.

V gene TRBV19 combines with J gene TRBJ2-7, with 12 positions matching TRBD2. The CDR3 has 15 residues. Germline V gene lookup returns CDR1 LNHDA and CDR2 SQIVND (reference sequence). Trimming at V came to 6 bases and at J to 1 base, leaving 4 bases not matched to a gene. CDR3 sequence: CASSPTSGSSYEQYF. DNA of the CDR3: TGTGCCAGTAGCCCGACTAGCGGGAGTTCCTACGAGCAGTACTTC.

This clone was detected only once. The chain has TRBV9 and TRBJ2-3; tentative D call: TRBD1 (8 bases). The germline CDR1 and CDR2 sequences are SGDLS and YYNGEE. Trimming removed 3 bases from V and 1 base from J, with 12 bases in between. This CDR3 comprises 15 residues. Written as DNA, the CDR3 is TGTGCCAGCAGCGCGGGGGGACAGGGCACAGATACGCAGTATTTT. Translated, it gives CASSAGGQGTDTQYF.

This clone was counted only a few times. The junction departs from germline at one end; a sequencing error may be responsible. V is TRBV29-1 and J is TRBJ2-2; possible D gene TRBD2, 6 bases. The CDR3 extends over 13 amino acids. The germline CDR1 and CDR2 sequences are SQVTM and ANQGSEA. The CDR3 coding sequence is TGCGGCGTTGTGCGGGAGAACACCGGGGAGCTGTTTTTT. Translating it yields CGVVRENTGELFF.

V gene TRBV29-1 combines with J gene TRBJ1-4; TRBD1 is a possible D gene (6 bases). Germline CDR1 SQVTM, CDR2 ANQGSEA. Deletions cut 6 bases from V and 2 bases from J, with 16 bases between. The CDR3 length is 15 residues. The CDR3 coding sequence is TGCAGCGTGATGGGGGGGCGGGTGACTAATGAAAAACTGTTTTTT. Residues: CSVMGGRVTNEKLFF.

The rearrangement links TRBV30 to TRBJ1-2; tentative D call: TRBD1 (6 bases). Trimming left V 5 bases short and J 6 bases short, with 13 bases between. The CDR3 has 12 residues. Germline lookup yields CDR1 GTSNPN and CDR2 SVGIG (reference sequence). The CDR3 nucleotides are TGTGCCTGGGATGGGACAATACATGGCTACACCTTC. Residues: CAWDGTIHGYTF.

The rearrangement uses TRBV18 and TRBJ2-1; 14 positions agree with TRBD2. The V segment lost 3 bases and the J segment 8 bases; nucleotides outside the gene matches: 9. The CDR3 sequence is 17 residues long. Germline CDR1 KGHSH, CDR2 LQKENI. The CDR3 protein is CASSPPGTSGSPDEQFF. In nucleotides, the CDR3 is TGTGCCAGCTCACCTCCCGGGACTAGCGGGAGTCCGGATGAGCAGTTCTTC.

The chain uses TRBV27 and TRBJ2-2; TRBD1 aligns across 8 bases. Germline assignment: CDR1 MNHEY and CDR2 SMNVEV (reference sequence). The CDR3 consists of 17 residues. J was trimmed by 4 bases and V by 5 bases; bases with no gene match: 12. CDR3 region: CASSPLIARGPTGELFF. The CDR3 DNA reads TGTGCCAGCAGTCCCCTTATAGCCAGGGGGCCCACCGGGGAGCTGTTTTTT.

The V and J genes are TRBV5-4 and TRBJ1-2, with D uncertain. V lost 1 base, J lost 5 bases, and 12 bases lay in between. The germline gives CDR1 SGHNT, CDR2 YYREEE (reference sequence). The CDR3 covers 14 residues. CDR3 residues: CASSLQSGDYGYTF. The CDR3 DNA reads TGTGCCAGCAGCTTGCAGTCAGGCGATTATGGCTACACCTTC.

This clone was seen once. The chain employs TRBV2 and TRBJ1-1, with a tentative D call TRBD1 (5 bases). Trimming removed 6 bases at V and 6 bases at J, with 14 bases between. Germline V gives CDR1 SNHLY, CDR2 FYNNEI. The length of the CDR3 is 13 residues. In DNA form, the CDR3 reads TGTGCCAGCAGAGACCCGCCAGGGTCTGAAGCTTTCTTT. Protein product: CASRDPPGSEAFF.

The chain employs TRBV5-1 and TRBJ1-1; D is possibly TRBD1 (5 bases). Germline CDR1 is SGHRS and CDR2 is YFSETQ. Between the trimmed V and J ends, which lost 5 bases and 1 base, there was a span of 9 bases. The CDR3 covers 13 residues. CDR3 nucleotides: TGCGCCAGCAGTATTGGACAGAACACTGAAGCTTTCTTT. Its protein is CASSIGQNTEAFF.

J is TRBJ1-6 and V is TRBV18; 12 nucleotides line up with TRBD1. The trim removed 3 bases at V and 10 bases at J, leaving 7 bases unmatched. Germline CDR1 KGHSH, CDR2 LQKENI. This CDR3 has 16 amino acids. The CDR3 sequence is CASSPAGTGGGSPLHF. As DNA, the CDR3 is TGTGCCAGCTCACCGGCCGGGACAGGGGGCGGGTCACCCCTCCACTTT.

V usage is TRBV5-6 and J usage is TRBJ2-7; possibly TRBD1 for D (6 bases). The CDR3 consists of 17 residues. V was pared by 3 bases and J by 3 bases, with 22 bases between. The germline gives CDR1 SGHDT, CDR2 YYEEEE. The DNA of the CDR3 is TGTGCCAGCAGCTGGGGATCCCGGACAGACCTGAGCTACGAGCAGTACTTC. Its protein is CASSWGSRTDLSYEQYF.

This chain connects TRBV4-1 to TRBJ1-3, with D unresolved. V lost 1 base and J lost 0, with 4 bases in between. Germline V CDR1 and CDR2: MGHRA, YSYEKL. CDR3 length equals 14 residues. The CDR3 protein is CASSQGLSGNTIYF. As DNA, the CDR3 is TGCGCCAGCAGCCAAGGGCTCTCTGGAAACACCATATATTTT.

The rearrangement joins TRBV25-1 to TRBJ2-4; D is possibly TRBD2 (5 bases). This CDR3 region has 15 residues. Trimming removed 2 bases from V and 0 bases from J, with 8 bases in between. CDR1 is MGHDK, CDR2 SYGVNS, per germline. CDR3 sequence (DNA): TGTGCCAGCAGTGAAGAGGGAATAGCCAAAAACATTCAGTACTTC. The encoded protein is CASSEEGIAKNIQYF.

This chain joins TRBV6-5 and TRBJ2-1; TRBD1 might be the D (6 bases). The V and J ends lost 8 bases and 12 bases respectively, with 14 bases between them. CDR3 size: 11 residues. The germline gives CDR1 MNHEY, CDR2 SVGAGI. CDR3 nucleotide sequence: TGTGCCAGCGGGGAAAACAGGGTGCAGTTCTTC. It codes for CASGENRVQFF.

This clone was seen just once. V gene TRBV19 combines with J gene TRBJ2-7; D unresolved. Trimming shortened V by 4 bases and J by 0 bases, and 10 bases separated the two germline ends. Germline V gene sequence: CDR1 LNHDA, CDR2 SQIVND (reference sequence). The CDR3 totals 14 residues. The CDR3 DNA follows: TGTGCCAGTAGTAATCCACCTAGCTCCTACGAGCAGTACTTC. The encoded protein is CASSNPPSSYEQYF.

The chain combines TRBV18 with TRBJ2-3; 8 nucleotides align to TRBD2. The CDR3 contains 14 residues. V lost 4 bases and J lost 3; bases outside the gene matches: 3. From germline, CDR1 is KGHSH and CDR2 LQKENI. The CDR3 DNA follows: TGTGCCAGCTCACGTACTAGCGGTACAGATACGCAGTATTTT. Translated: CASSRTSGTDTQYF.

The rearrangement uses TRBV28 and TRBJ1-3; unclear D gene. The CDR3 extends over 17 amino acids. Per the germline V gene, CDR1 is MDHEN and CDR2 is SYDVKM. Trimming took off 1 base at V and 0 bases at J, with 13 bases between the two ends. The CDR3 coding sequence is TGTGCCAGCAGTTTATCAGCAGGCACCTTCTCTGGAAACACCATATATTTT. Its protein is CASSLSAGTFSGNTIYF. The full variable domain, its missing parts supplied by reference TRBV28 and TRBJ1-3, is DVKVTQSSRYLVKRTGEKVFLECVQDMDHENMFWYRQDPGLGLRLIYFSYDVKMKEKGDIPEGYSVSREKKERFSLILESASTNQTSMYLCASSLSAGTFSGNTIYFGEGSWLTVV.

This clone is a singleton in its sample. The chain couples TRBV19 to TRBJ2-3; D might be TRBD1 (6 bases). Germline CDR1 and CDR2: LNHDA and SQIVND (reference sequence). The CDR3 has 12 residues. The V and J ends lost 6 bases and 5 bases respectively, with 9 bases between them. The CDR3 nucleotides are TGTGCCAGTAGAGAAGGGGGAGATACGCAGTATTTT. It codes for CASREGGDTQYF.